A single sample is the source of the 7 T cell receptor beta chains below, sequenced in a study of immune evolution from preneoplasia to lung adenocarcinoma. Only in-frame clones appear in the TCRdb table, and some are missing; sequencing was by immunoSEQ multiplex PCR. The sample consists of around 5,100 clones, just over 75% of them appearing once. Sequencing was done on a sample of FFPE adjacent normal lung tissue. The receptors shown here come from a person between 60 and 80 years old with lung adenocarcinoma.

The chain is built from TRBV6-5 and TRBJ1-5, with 8 bases aligning to TRBD1. This CDR3 has 15 amino acids. J lost 2 bases, V lost 5 bases, and 5 bases had no gene match. The germline V gene encodes CDR1 MNHEY and CDR2 SVGAGI. The CDR3 DNA reads TGTGCCAGCAGTCCCACAGGGGGTCGCAATCAGCCCCAGCATTTT. It encodes CASSPTGGRNQPQHF.

V and J are TRBV10-3 and TRBJ2-7, with D perhaps TRBD2 (5 bases). Looked up from germline, CDR1 is ENHRY and CDR2 is SYGVKD. Between the trimmed V and J ends, which lost 3 bases and 1 base, there was a span of 7 bases. The CDR3 totals 13 residues. CDR3 sequence: CAISERESYEQYF. The CDR3 nucleotides read TGTGCCATCAGTGAACGGGAATCCTACGAGCAGTACTTC.

This clone has just one count. This chain uses TRBV2 with TRBJ2-5; tentatively, D is TRBD2 (6 bases). The CDR3 totals 14 residues. Deletions cut 4 bases from V and 5 bases from J, with 14 bases between. Germline V gene sequence: CDR1 SNHLY, CDR2 FYNNEI. CDR3 in amino acids: CASSVAGFAETQYF. The CDR3 nucleotides read TGTGCCAGCAGTGTTGCGGGGTTTGCGGAGACCCAGTACTTC.

V is TRBV29-1 and J is TRBJ2-3, with a weak D call TRBD2 (6 bases). V was shortened by 8 bases and J by 6 bases, with 24 bases between the two germline ends. This CDR3 comprises 15 residues. The germline gives CDR1 SQVTM, CDR2 ANQGSEA. CDR3 bases: TGCAGCACGCGAAAGGGAGGAGGGATTCCGGATACGCAGTATTTT. Translated, it gives CSTRKGGGIPDTQYF.

The chain combines TRBV1 with TRBJ1-4; TRBD1 is the table's D call, not checked against the DNA. TRBV1 is deemed a pseudogene. The CDR3 loop spans 16 amino acids. CDR3 sequence reads: CTSSQEEGATNEKLFF. Written as DNA, the CDR3 is TGCACCAGCAGCCAAGAGGAAGGGGCAACTAATGAAAAACTGTTTTTT.

V gene TRBV30 combines with J gene TRBJ1-1; D not resolved. Germline-derived CDR1 and CDR2 are GTSNPN and SVGIG (reference sequence). V was shortened by 3 bases and J by 1 base, with 15 bases between the two germline ends. The CDR3 extends over 15 amino acids. The CDR3 protein is CAWRPGWQRNTEAFF. CDR3 sequence (DNA): TGTGCCTGGAGACCTGGGTGGCAAAGGAACACTGAAGCTTTCTTT. The complete variable domain, with remaining parts taken from reference TRBV30 and TRBJ1-1, reads SQTIHQWPATLVQPVGSPLSLECTVEGTSNPNLYWYRQAAGRGLQLLFYSVGIGQISSEVPQNLSASRPQDRQFILSSKKLLLSDSGFYLCAWRPGWQRNTEAFFGQGTRLTVV.

This chain connects TRBV14 to TRBJ2-3, with a possible D match to TRBD2 (5 bases). With 4 bases removed from V and 4 bases from J, the gap between germline ends came to 9 bases. From germline, CDR1 is SGHDN and CDR2 FVKESK. CDR3 size: 13 residues. CDR3 DNA: TGTGCCAGCAGCCCGAATAGCGCAGATACGCAGTATTTT. Its protein product is CASSPNSADTQYF. Filled out from reference TRBV14 and TRBJ2-3, the complete variable domain reads EAGVTQFPSHSVIEKGQTVTLRCDPISGHDNLYWYRRVMGKEIKFLLHFVKESKQDESGMPNNRFLAERTGGTYSTLKVQPAELEDSGVYFCASSPNSADTQYFGPGTRLTVL.